This T cell receptor beta chain is drawn from a study of CXCR3-negative and CXCR3-positive naive CD8 T cells. Study conclusions and caveats: Naive cells that were CXCR3-positive had more hydrophobic TRB CDR3s (compared with CXCR3-negative naive cells).

The CDR3 has 17 residues. Germline CDR1 reads MDHEN; CDR2 reads SYDVKM. As regards this clonotype: No antigen is known for it.

The libraries of TRB cDNA were constructed through 5' RACE using UMI labels. With the 5' RACE reads reprocessed, TCRdb shows one record per CDR3 protein and no DNA. This sample's table reports over 100,000 distinct CDR3 sequences. Sequenced: naive CXCR3+ CD8+ T cells from blood. Subset in this sample: CD45RO-CCR7+CD27+CD95- naive CD8+ T cells expressing CXCR3 (TNR3+). The TCR was taken from a human donor in good health. Some clones in this sample may be carry-over from other donors' samples. The genes are TRBV28 and TRBJ2-5; TCRdb indicates TRBD2, and absent DNA this call remains unverified. CDR3 amino acids: CASSPGEGVHFRETQYF.